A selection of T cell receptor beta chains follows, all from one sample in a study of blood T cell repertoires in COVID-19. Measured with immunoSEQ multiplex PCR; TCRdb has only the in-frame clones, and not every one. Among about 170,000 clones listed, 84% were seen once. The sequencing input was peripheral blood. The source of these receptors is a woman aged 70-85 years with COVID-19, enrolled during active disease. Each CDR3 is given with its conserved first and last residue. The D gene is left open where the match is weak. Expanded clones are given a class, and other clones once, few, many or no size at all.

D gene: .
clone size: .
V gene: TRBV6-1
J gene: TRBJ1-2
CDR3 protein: CASSDPRGGDYGYTF
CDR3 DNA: TGTGCCAGCAGTGACCCCAGGGGTGGGGACTATGGCTACACCTTC

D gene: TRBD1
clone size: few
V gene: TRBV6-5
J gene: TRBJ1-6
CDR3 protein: CASSPDRANSPLHF
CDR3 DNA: TGTGCCAGCAGTCCTGACAGGGCCAATTCACCCCTCCACTTT

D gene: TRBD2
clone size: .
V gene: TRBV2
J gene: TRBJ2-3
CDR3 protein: CASRTSVFTDTQYF
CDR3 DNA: TGTGCCAGCCGGACTAGCGTTTTCACAGATACGCAGTATTTT

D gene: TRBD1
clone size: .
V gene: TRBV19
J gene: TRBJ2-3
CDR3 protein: CASSMGRGGAGTDTQYF
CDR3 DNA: TGTGCCAGTAGTATGGGAAGAGGGGGCGCAGGGACAGATACGCAGTATTTT

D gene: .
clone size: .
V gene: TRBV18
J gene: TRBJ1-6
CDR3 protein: CASSPNNNSPLHF
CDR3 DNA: TGTGCCAGCTCACCAAATAATAATTCACCCCTCCACTTT

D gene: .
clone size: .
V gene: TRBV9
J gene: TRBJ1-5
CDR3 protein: CASSQDMRQPQHF
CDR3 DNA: TGTGCCAGCAGCCAAGACATGAGACAGCCCCAGCATTTT

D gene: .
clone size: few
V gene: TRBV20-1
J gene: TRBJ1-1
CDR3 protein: CSASSPQAFF
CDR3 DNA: TGCAGTGCTAGCTCCCCTCAGGCTTTCTTT

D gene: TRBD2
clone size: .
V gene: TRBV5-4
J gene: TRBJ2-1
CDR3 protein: CASSRGGSSYNEQFF
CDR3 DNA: TGTGCCAGCAGCCGGGGGGGGAGCTCCTACAATGAGCAGTTCTTC

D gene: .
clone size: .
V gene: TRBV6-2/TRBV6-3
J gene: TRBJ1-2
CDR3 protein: CASSYSGFQGYSYGYTF
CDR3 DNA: TGTGCCAGCAGTTACTCGGGTTTCCAGGGGTACAGCTATGGCTACACCTTC

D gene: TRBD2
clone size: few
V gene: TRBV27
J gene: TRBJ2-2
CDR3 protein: CASKGPEHSGRPNAGELFF
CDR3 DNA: TGTGCCAGCAAGGGCCCTGAGCATAGCGGGAGGCCCAACGCCGGGGAGCTGTTTTTT

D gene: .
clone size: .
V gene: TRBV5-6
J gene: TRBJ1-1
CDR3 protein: CASSLGPGAAFF
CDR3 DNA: TGTGCCAGCAGCCTCGGCCCTGGAGCGGCTTTCTTT

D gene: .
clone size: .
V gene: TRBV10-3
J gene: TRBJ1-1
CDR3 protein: CAISESSQGQAFF
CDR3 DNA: TGTGCCATCAGTGAGTCGTCCCAGGGCCAAGCTTTCTTT

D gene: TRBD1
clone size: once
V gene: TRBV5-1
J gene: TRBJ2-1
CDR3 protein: CASSSRGTGTNEQFF
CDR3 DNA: TGCGCCAGCAGCAGCAGAGGGACAGGGACAAATGAGCAGTTCTTC

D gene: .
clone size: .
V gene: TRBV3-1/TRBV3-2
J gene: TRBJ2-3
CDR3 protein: CASSQESGYTQYF
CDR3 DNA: TGTGCCAGCAGCCAAGAATCCGGGTACACGCAGTATTTT

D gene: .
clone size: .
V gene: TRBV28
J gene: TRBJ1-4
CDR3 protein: CASTGRNEKLFF
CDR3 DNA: TGTGCCAGCACGGGGAGAAATGAAAAACTGTTTTTT

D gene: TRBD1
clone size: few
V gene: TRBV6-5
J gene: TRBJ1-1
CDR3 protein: CASSWQGGSEAFF
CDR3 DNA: TGTGCCAGCAGCTGGCAGGGGGGTTCTGAAGCTTTCTTT